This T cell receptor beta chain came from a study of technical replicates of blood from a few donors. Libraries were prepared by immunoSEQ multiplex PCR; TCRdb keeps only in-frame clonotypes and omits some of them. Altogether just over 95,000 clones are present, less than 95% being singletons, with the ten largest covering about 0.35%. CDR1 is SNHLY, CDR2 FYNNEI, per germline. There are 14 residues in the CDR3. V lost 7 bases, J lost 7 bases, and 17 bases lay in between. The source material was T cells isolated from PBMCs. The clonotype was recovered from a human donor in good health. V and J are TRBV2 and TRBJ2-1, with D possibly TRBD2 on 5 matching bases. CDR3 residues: CASTKDPLGNEQFF. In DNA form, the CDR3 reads TGTGCCAGCACCAAAGACCCACTAGGGAATGAGCAGTTCTTC. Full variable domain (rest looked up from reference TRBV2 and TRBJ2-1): EPEVTQTPSHQVTQMGQEVILRCVPISNHLYFYWYRQILGQKVEFLVSFYNNEISEKSEIFDDQFSVERPDGSNFTLKIRSTKLEDSAMYFCASTKDPLGNEQFFGPGTRLTVL.